The entry below describes one T cell receptor beta chain. What it recognizes is unknown. The germline V gene has CDR1 MDHEN and CDR2 SYDVKM. The V gene lost 0 bases and the J gene lost 9 bases, with 15 bases spanning the gap. This CDR3 comprises 15 residues. The sample comes from a study of T cell repertoires in ileal Crohn's disease. Study-wide findings and caveats: Clonal expansions were more frequent in active smokers than non-smokers at surgery. Every patient over 26.8% clonality showed endoscopic recurrence.

The assay was immunoSEQ multiplex PCR, and TCRdb's table has in-frame clones only and misses some. This table holds about 7,200 clones, around 70% found once. This sample's time point: neoterminal ileum biopsy at postoperative endoscopy, about 6 months after surgery. Patients were adults with ileal or ileocolonic Crohn's disease needing resection. The source of this sequence is an adult with Crohn's disease. The source material was ileal tissue. The rearrangement uses TRBV28 and TRBJ2-1; D gene unclear. The CDR3 DNA reads TGTGCCAGCAGTTTATGGGCCTCCGGCAGGTTTGAGCAGTTCTTC. Translating it yields CASSLWASGRFEQFF. Full variable domain (outside the CDR3, taken from reference TRBV28 and TRBJ2-1): DVKVTQSSRYLVKRTGEKVFLECVQDMDHENMFWYRQDPGLGLRLIYFSYDVKMKEKGDIPEGYSVSREKKERFSLILESASTNQTSMYLCASSLWASGRFEQFFGPGTRLTVL.